This T cell receptor (beta chain) is from a study of shared clonotypes between healthy human individuals (dated by TCRdb to the early 2020s). About the study as a whole: A couple of women and three men aged 18 to 49 years were included in the cohort. Per donor, leukapheresis produced somewhere between about 0.94 and 9.5 billion PBMCs. For each donor, three plates each were used for CD4 naive and CD4 memory, two plates were used for CD8 naive, and one plate was used for CD8 memory. The study deeply sequenced blood TCR repertoires of five healthy adults to estimate repertoire size and the extent of clonotype sharing between individuals. Libraries were prepared and TCR repertoires were sequenced by different laboratories using diverse techniques, in order to increase sequencing depth and limit assay-specific biases.

Donors were healthy HIV-negative adults with no recently reported acute infections or vaccinations. Every donor was a Caucasian adult living in Nashville, Tennessee, USA. Magnetic negative selection was used to enrich CD4+ T cells, after which naive cells were positively selected on CD45RA and the negative fraction became the memory subset. After blood collection by leukapheresis, PBMCs were isolated using Ficoll-Histopaque density gradient centrifugation and then cryopreserved in the vapor phase of liquid nitrogen. Purity and quantity of every magnetically sorted T cell population were checked by analytical flow cytometry. From each sorted fraction, genomic DNA was isolated and quantified by UV absorbance on a Nanodrop 2000c. Broad study findings and their caveats: Roughly 5% of naive CD4, 3.5% of naive CD8, 2.3% of memory CD4, and about 0.4% of memory CD8 clonotypes were shared across several donors. Based on pairwise subsampling, the degree of clonotype sharing among donors was expected to be affected by sequencing depth. Naive subsets generally had larger estimated clonotype richness than memory subsets. Even with the large sequencing depth, rarefaction of the sorted-subset datasets indicated that sequencing was incomplete. Sampling was restricted to blood, and TCR repertoires in tissues likely differ from the TCR repertoires found in blood. Compared with non-shared clonotypes, the clonotypes found in all four sorted-subset donors had higher generation probabilities. Because the study included only a small number of donors, the genetic and exposure-history diversity represented was limited.

On this clone itself: What antigen it recognizes has not been identified. Base qualities are not recorded, but no much larger clone differs from it by a single base.

The germline V gene provides CDR1 WSHSY and CDR2 SAAADI. V lost 5 bases and J lost 4 bases, and the count of bases not matched to a germline gene is 6. Taken from cysteine to phenylalanine, the CDR3 has 15 residues. Just the 45-base CDR3 DNA is kept, in frame starting at base 1. Using the deep immunoSEQ assay, multiplex PCR amplified TCR CDR3 regions from genomic DNA. Extracted genomic DNA from each cell subset was distributed evenly across all wells of several immunoSEQ 96-well plates, and each plate was treated as a replicate. For sorted subsets, each replicate PCR was loaded with roughly 0.2 ug genomic DNA, equivalent to some 27,000 T cell genomes. The purified libraries were quantified using a Qubit 3.0 fluorometer, sized with a Bioanalyzer 2100, and then quantified again using the KAPA Library Quantification kit. Every immunoSEQ 96-well plate was sequenced on a dedicated single-read 150-cycle Illumina NextSeq 550 flow cell. The study's processing was this. Because the immunoSEQ output included only junctional sequences and no quality scores, the filtering could not be the same as the filtering used for full-length reads. To assign V/J genes and CDR3, sequences were annotated against IMGT germline references using PyIR, a Python wrapper for IgBLAST v1.9. Reads were filtered out if the reads had weak V/J assignments (E-value above 1e-6), no CDR3, stop codons, out-of-frame junctions, or ambiguous translated residues. V3J clonotypes were defined by identical inferred V gene, J gene, and CDR3 amino acid sequence. The percentage overlap between two repertoires was calculated by dividing the number of shared unique clonotypes by the size of the smaller repertoire. Three approaches were used to assess repertoire richness: RTK rarefaction, the Chao1 estimator, and Recon v2.1 estimates of unobserved clonotypes. Generation probabilities were computed with OLGA for all TCRbeta clonotypes obtained by the gDNA method from several donors. The immuneACCESS repertoire file appears here via TCRdb, limited to in-frame rearrangements. These files lack a portion of the clones; in checked studies, under half of the deficit traces to unresolved V genes, and the cause of the others is not known. V, J and clone size were drawn from that table, and D and trimming were deduced from the DNA. For this sample there are under 650,000 clones; 95% to 97% appear just once. 0.06% of the sample is taken by the ten largest.

The chain couples TRBV10-2 to TRBJ2-1; 9 middle bases align to TRBD1. Specimen: naive CD4+ T cells sorted from blood. The meaning of the sample's cell subset or site label: CD45RA+ positively selected. This TCR was recovered from a young woman in good health. The DNA sequence is as follows: TGCGCCAGCAGTTACACAGGGGGCTGGTACAATGAGCAGTTCTTC. Translated, this gives CASSYTGGWYNEQFF.